This T cell receptor (beta chain) was obtained from a study of T cell repertoires in cytomegalovirus infection. Across the study: Signatures in public TCR beta sequences pointed to both CMV infection and matching HLA type.

TCRdb processed the reads anew with MiXCR; each CDR3 protein has one entry. The data show roughly 310,000 distinct CDR3 sequences, just under 30% seen once. The CDR3 is made up of 18 amino acids. Germline V lookup: CDR1 SQVTM, CDR2 ANQGSEA. Germline trimming cut 6 bases from V and 9 bases from J; bases unmatched to any gene: 21. This clonotype was seen many times. Its antigen is not known. The sequence was obtained from a human donor in good health (CMV status not recorded). Some clones in this sample may be carry-over from other donors' samples. This rearrangement joins TRBV29-1 to TRBJ2-1, with 12 bases that match TRBD2. Sequenced material: cultured PBMCs, taken from culture after CMV antigen stimulation. CDR3 residues: CSVVTSGRGGTYNGEQFF. CDR3 DNA: TGCAGCGTGGTGACTAGCGGGAGAGGTGGGACCTACAATGGTGAGCAGTTCTTC.